This is a list of T cell receptor beta chains from one sample in a study of vaccination and CD4 T cells after COVID-19. MiXCR, run by TCRdb on the PCR reads, gives a single entry per CDR3 protein. Here the sample spans about 18,000 distinct CDR3 sequences, roughly 55% being singletons. These receptors are not linked to any known antigen. The input for sequencing was CD4+ T cells from blood, cultured in vitro, taken before SARS-CoV-2 vaccination. The receptors derive from a human donor who had recovered from COVID-19. The CDR3 runs from the conserved cysteine through the conserved F or W. A D gene is named only where the DNA matches it firmly. Not every row has a clone size; where given, it reads once, few, many or a size class.

d_call: -; j_call: TRBJ2-2; v_call: TRBV10-2; clone_size: once; cdr3_nt: TGCGCCAGCAGTGGGTATCTTGGCACCGGGGAGCTGTTTTTT; cdr3_aa: CASSGYLGTGELFF
d_call: -; j_call: TRBJ1-1; v_call: TRBV6-1; clone_size: once; cdr3_nt: TGTGCCATCAGTGAGTCTGGGGACGGTGGTGAAGCTTTCTTT; cdr3_aa: CAISESGDGGEAFF
d_call: TRBD2; j_call: TRBJ2-3; v_call: TRBV6-1; clone_size: -; cdr3_nt: TGTGCCAGCTCCGATTTGGCGGGGGTGGCAGATACGCAGTATTTT; cdr3_aa: CASSDLAGVADTQYF
d_call: -; j_call: TRBJ2-7; v_call: TRBV20-1; clone_size: -; cdr3_nt: TGCAGTGCGGACCCAGGGACCTACGAGCAGTACTTC; cdr3_aa: CSADPGTYEQYF
d_call: TRBD2; j_call: TRBJ2-7; v_call: TRBV20-1; clone_size: -; cdr3_nt: TGCAGTGCCCTCTACATAGCGGGGCAGGACGAGCAGTACTTC; cdr3_aa: CSALYIAGQDEQYF
d_call: -; j_call: TRBJ2-3; v_call: TRBV6-1; clone_size: -; cdr3_nt: TGTGCCAGCAGACCTAGACCGACACAGACCTACACAGATACGCAGTATTTT; cdr3_aa: CASRPRPTQTYTDTQYF
d_call: -; j_call: TRBJ2-1; v_call: TRBV11-1; clone_size: -; cdr3_nt: TGTGCCAGCAGCTTAGATGGGGACAACTATGAGCAGTTCTTC; cdr3_aa: CASSLDGDNYEQFF
d_call: -; j_call: TRBJ2-4; v_call: TRBV7-9; clone_size: -; cdr3_nt: TGTGCCAGCAGCTTAGCGGGTCCAGACATTCAGTACTTC; cdr3_aa: CASSLAGPDIQYF
d_call: TRBD2; j_call: TRBJ2-1; v_call: TRBV7-2; clone_size: -; cdr3_nt: TGTGCCAGCAGCTTACGGGGTGTTACTAGCGGAAACAATGAGCAGTTCTTC; cdr3_aa: CASSLRGVTSGNNEQFF
d_call: TRBD1; j_call: TRBJ1-6; v_call: TRBV27; clone_size: few; cdr3_nt: TGTGCCAGCAGTTTATCAGGGACAGCACCTAATTCACCCCTCCACTTT; cdr3_aa: CASSLSGTAPNSPLHF
d_call: -; j_call: TRBJ1-5; v_call: TRBV28; clone_size: -; cdr3_nt: TGTGCCAGCAGTCTTTTGGGGAATCAGCCCCAGCATTTT; cdr3_aa: CASSLLGNQPQHF
d_call: -; j_call: TRBJ1-1; v_call: TRBV19; clone_size: -; cdr3_nt: TGTGCCAGTAGTATCAACGTACCCATAGCGACCGCTTTCTTT; cdr3_aa: CASSINVPIATAFF
d_call: TRBD1; j_call: TRBJ1-1; v_call: TRBV6-1; clone_size: -; cdr3_nt: TGTGCCAGCAGCAACACGGGACAGGCAATCCGTGAAGCTTTCTTT; cdr3_aa: CASSNTGQAIREAFF
d_call: -; j_call: TRBJ1-2; v_call: TRBV19; clone_size: few; cdr3_nt: TGTGCCAGTTCCCTCCCAGGGGCGCGGTATGGCTACACCTTC; cdr3_aa: CASSLPGARYGYTF
d_call: -; j_call: TRBJ1-2; v_call: TRBV6-1; clone_size: -; cdr3_nt: TGTGCCACTAAGGGGGGAGGGGGCTATGGCTACACCTTC; cdr3_aa: CATKGGGGYGYTF
d_call: TRBD2; j_call: TRBJ2-1; v_call: TRBV19; clone_size: -; cdr3_nt: TGTGCCAGTAGTATAGGCCTAGCGGGGATGCCCTACAATGAGCAGTTCTTC; cdr3_aa: CASSIGLAGMPYNEQFF
d_call: TRBD2; j_call: TRBJ2-3; v_call: TRBV10-3; clone_size: -; cdr3_nt: TGTGCCATCAGTGATAGCGGGGGCAAACCTAGCACAGATACGCAGTATTTT; cdr3_aa: CAISDSGGKPSTDTQYF
d_call: TRBD2; j_call: TRBJ2-5; v_call: TRBV11-3; clone_size: -; cdr3_nt: TGTGCCAGCAGCTTATTGGGGCGGGGGGCGGAGACCCAGTACTTC; cdr3_aa: CASSLLGRGAETQYF
d_call: -; j_call: TRBJ2-5; v_call: TRBV28; clone_size: few; cdr3_nt: TGTGCCAGCAGTGAAACTAGGGGCCAGTACTTC; cdr3_aa: CASSETRGQYF
d_call: -; j_call: TRBJ1-6; v_call: TRBV11-3; clone_size: -; cdr3_nt: TGTGCCAGCAGCGAAAGAGGCAGGGGTGGTTCACCCCTCCACTTT; cdr3_aa: CASSERGRGGSPLHF
d_call: -; j_call: TRBJ1-2; v_call: TRBV11-2; clone_size: -; cdr3_nt: TGTGCCAGCAGCTTACCAGGGCGTGACTATGGCTACACCTTC; cdr3_aa: CASSLPGRDYGYTF
d_call: TRBD1; j_call: TRBJ2-1; v_call: TRBV6-2/TRBV6-3; clone_size: -; cdr3_nt: TGTGCCAGCAGCCTGGTTGACAGGGACAATGAGCAGTTCTTC; cdr3_aa: CASSLVDRDNEQFF
d_call: TRBD2; j_call: TRBJ2-5; v_call: TRBV14; clone_size: -; cdr3_nt: TGTGCCAGCAGCGTATTAGCGGGGGATAGAAGGGTGACCCAGTACTTC; cdr3_aa: CASSVLAGDRRVTQYF
d_call: -; j_call: TRBJ2-5; v_call: TRBV7-9; clone_size: -; cdr3_nt: TGCGCCAGCAGCGCTCAGGGTAATGGAGAGACCCAGTACTTC; cdr3_aa: CASSAQGNGETQYF
d_call: -; j_call: TRBJ2-2; v_call: TRBV9; clone_size: -; cdr3_nt: TGTGCCTCAGGAACGAACACCGGGGAGCTGTTTTTT; cdr3_aa: CASGTNTGELFF
d_call: TRBD1; j_call: TRBJ2-2; v_call: TRBV5-1; clone_size: -; cdr3_nt: TGCGCCAGCAGACCCGACAGGGGCACCGGGGAGCTGTTTTTT; cdr3_aa: CASRPDRGTGELFF
d_call: TRBD1; j_call: TRBJ1-2; v_call: TRBV7-2; clone_size: -; cdr3_nt: TGTGCCAGCAGCTCAGGGGGCGGTCACTATGGCTACACCTTC; cdr3_aa: CASSSGGGHYGYTF
d_call: TRBD1; j_call: TRBJ2-3; v_call: TRBV7-3; clone_size: -; cdr3_nt: TGTGCCAGCAGCTACGGGACAGGGGGAGGCACAGATACGCAGTATTTT; cdr3_aa: CASSYGTGGGTDTQYF
d_call: TRBD1; j_call: TRBJ1-2; v_call: TRBV2; clone_size: few; cdr3_nt: TGTGCCAGCAGGGGACAGGGACGAAGCGGCTACACCTTC; cdr3_aa: CASRGQGRSGYTF
d_call: -; j_call: TRBJ1-2; v_call: TRBV14; clone_size: few; cdr3_nt: TGTGCCAGCAGCCAAGGGATCGGGGGGACCTATGGCTACACCTTC; cdr3_aa: CASSQGIGGTYGYTF
d_call: -; j_call: TRBJ1-2; v_call: TRBV20-1; clone_size: -; cdr3_nt: TGCAGTGCTAGAGATAAACGGCGGACTAACTATGGCTACACCTTC; cdr3_aa: CSARDKRRTNYGYTF
d_call: TRBD2; j_call: TRBJ2-3; v_call: TRBV7-2; clone_size: few; cdr3_nt: TGTGCCAGCAGTCTTGGACTAGCGGGGGGGACAGATACGCAGTATTTT; cdr3_aa: CASSLGLAGGTDTQYF
d_call: TRBD1; j_call: TRBJ1-2; v_call: TRBV6-1; clone_size: -; cdr3_nt: TGTGCCAGCAGCAGCCTGGACAGGGGACCCTATGGCTACACCTTC; cdr3_aa: CASSSLDRGPYGYTF
d_call: -; j_call: TRBJ1-2; v_call: TRBV24-1; clone_size: -; cdr3_nt: TGTGCCACCAGTGACTCCCCCGGGGCGCGAGGCTACACCTTC; cdr3_aa: CATSDSPGARGYTF
d_call: -; j_call: TRBJ2-3; v_call: TRBV29-1; clone_size: -; cdr3_nt: TGCAGCGTCCAAGCAAGGGCCAGCACAGATACGCAGTATTTT; cdr3_aa: CSVQARASTDTQYF
d_call: -; j_call: TRBJ2-5; v_call: TRBV20-1; clone_size: few; cdr3_nt: TGCAGTGCCTTCCGGGGTGGAGAAGAGACCCAGTACTTC; cdr3_aa: CSAFRGGEETQYF
d_call: TRBD1; j_call: TRBJ1-6; v_call: TRBV6-1; clone_size: few; cdr3_nt: TGTGCCAGCAGGGGACAGGGGGTAAATTCACCCCTCCACTTT; cdr3_aa: CASRGQGVNSPLHF
d_call: TRBD2; j_call: TRBJ2-5; v_call: TRBV9; clone_size: -; cdr3_nt: TGTGCCAGCAGCGTAGATGCGGCGGGGGGCCTCAAAGAGACCCAGTACTTC; cdr3_aa: CASSVDAAGGLKETQYF
d_call: -; j_call: TRBJ1-1; v_call: TRBV15; clone_size: -; cdr3_nt: TGTGCCACCAGCAGACATCTGGGACTGAACACTGAAGCTTTCTTT; cdr3_aa: CATSRHLGLNTEAFF
d_call: TRBD1; j_call: TRBJ2-7; v_call: TRBV5-1; clone_size: -; cdr3_nt: TGCGCCAGCAGCTTTAACAGGGGGCGAGAGTACGAGCAGTACTTC; cdr3_aa: CASSFNRGREYEQYF
d_call: TRBD1; j_call: TRBJ2-1; v_call: TRBV7-2; clone_size: -; cdr3_nt: TGTGCCAGCAGCTCTTGGACAGGCACGAATGAGCAGTTCTTC; cdr3_aa: CASSSWTGTNEQFF
d_call: -; j_call: TRBJ2-5; v_call: TRBV29-1; clone_size: -; cdr3_nt: TGCAGCGCCCAAGAGGGGCGGCAAGAGACCCAGTACTTC; cdr3_aa: CSAQEGRQETQYF